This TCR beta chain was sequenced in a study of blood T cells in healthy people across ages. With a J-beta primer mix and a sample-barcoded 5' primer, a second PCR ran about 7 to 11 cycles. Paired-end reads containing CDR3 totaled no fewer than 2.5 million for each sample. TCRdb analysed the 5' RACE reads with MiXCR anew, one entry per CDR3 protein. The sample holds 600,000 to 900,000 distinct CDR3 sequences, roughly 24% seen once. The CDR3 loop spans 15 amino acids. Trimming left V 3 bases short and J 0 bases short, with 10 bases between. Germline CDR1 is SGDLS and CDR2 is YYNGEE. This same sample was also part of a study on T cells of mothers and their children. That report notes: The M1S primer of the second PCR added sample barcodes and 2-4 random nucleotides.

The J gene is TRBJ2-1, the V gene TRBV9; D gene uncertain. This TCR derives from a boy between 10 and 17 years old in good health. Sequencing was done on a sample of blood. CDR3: CASSASSGSYNEQFF. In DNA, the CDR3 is TGTGCCAGCAGCGCCAGTTCAGGCTCCTACAATGAGCAGTTCTTC.